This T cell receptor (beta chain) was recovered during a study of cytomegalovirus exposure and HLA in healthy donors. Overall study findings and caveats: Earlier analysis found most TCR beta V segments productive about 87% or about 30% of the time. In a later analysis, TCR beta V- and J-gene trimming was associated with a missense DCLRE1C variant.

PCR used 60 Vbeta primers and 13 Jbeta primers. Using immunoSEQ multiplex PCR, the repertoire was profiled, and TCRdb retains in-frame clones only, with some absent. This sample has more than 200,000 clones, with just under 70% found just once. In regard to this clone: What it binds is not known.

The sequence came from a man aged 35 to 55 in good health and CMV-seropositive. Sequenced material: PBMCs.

Here the CDR3 DNA reads TGTGCCAGCAGCCCGCCGGGGGGTGAAGCTTTCTTT. Its protein is CASSPPGGEAFF. The chain links TRBV5-6 to TRBJ1-1; perhaps TRBD1 as D (5 bases). The ends were cut back, 4 bases at V and 7 bases at J, with 11 bases in the middle. Germline lookup yields CDR1 SGHDT and CDR2 YYEEEE. The CDR3 consists of 12 residues.